This T cell receptor (beta chain) was sequenced during a study of cytomegalovirus exposure and HLA in healthy donors. Study-wide background: Within the Caucasian-associated ancestry cluster were under 85% of the approximately 400 genotyped donors. Overall study results and limits: Per a later analysis, about 17,000 TCR beta sequences showed association with HLA alleles at 0.05 false discovery rate. Roughly even sequencing depth across donors was the assumption behind the presence/absence analyses.

13 Jbeta primers and 60 Vbeta primers were used for the PCR. Data came from immunoSEQ multiplex PCR; TCRdb stores just in-frame clones and leaves some out. The table shows around 130,000 clones, with roughly 9% occurring only once. V was pared by 1 base and J by 5 bases, with 6 bases of the junction left unmatched. The CDR3 loop spans 15 amino acids. Germline lookup yields CDR1 WNHNN and CDR2 SYGVQD (reference sequence). As to this clone: Its specificity is not known.

This receptor was obtained from a woman aged 40 to 50 in good health and CMV-seropositive. The V gene is TRBV10-1, the J gene TRBJ2-7; TRBD1 aligns across 9 bases. Material: PBMCs. The CDR3 DNA reads as TGCGCCAGCAGTGAGTTCGGGACAGGGCTTAACGAGCAGTACTTC. It translates to CASSEFGTGLNEQYF.